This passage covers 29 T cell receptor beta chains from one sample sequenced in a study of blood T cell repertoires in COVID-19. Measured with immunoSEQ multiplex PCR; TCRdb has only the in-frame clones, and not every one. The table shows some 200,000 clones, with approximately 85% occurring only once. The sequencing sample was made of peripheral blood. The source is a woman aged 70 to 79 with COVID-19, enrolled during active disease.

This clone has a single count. The CDR3 loop reads CASSQGQGSYNEQFF. The DNA for the CDR3 is TGTGCCAGCAGCCAGGGACAGGGCAGCTACAATGAGCAGTTCTTC. The chain recombines TRBV3-1 (or the pseudogene TRBV3-2) with TRBJ2-1; 9 bases are a match to TRBD1. The J segment lost 3 bases and the V segment lost 3 bases, leaving 3 bases of the junction unmatched. In germline, CDR1 is LGHDT, CDR2 YNNKEL (reference sequence). The CDR3 has 15 residues.

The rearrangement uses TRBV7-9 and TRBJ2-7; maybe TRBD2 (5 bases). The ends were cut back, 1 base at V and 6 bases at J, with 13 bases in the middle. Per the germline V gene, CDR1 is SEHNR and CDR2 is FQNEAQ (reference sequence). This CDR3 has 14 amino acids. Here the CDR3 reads CASSLGGLGSEQYF. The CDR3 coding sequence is TGTGCCAGCAGCTTAGGTGGGTTGGGGAGCGAGCAGTACTTC. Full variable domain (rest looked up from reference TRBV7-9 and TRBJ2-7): DTGVSQNPRHKITKRGQNVTFRCDPISEHNRLYWYRQTLGQGPEFLTYFQNEAQLEKSRLLSDRFSAERPKGSFSTLEIQRTEQGDSAMYLCASSLGGLGSEQYFGPGTRLTVT.

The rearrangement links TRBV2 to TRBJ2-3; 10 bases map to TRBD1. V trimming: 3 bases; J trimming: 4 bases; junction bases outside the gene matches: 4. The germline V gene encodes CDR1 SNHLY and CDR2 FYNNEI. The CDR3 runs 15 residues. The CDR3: CASSDDRGQSDTQYF. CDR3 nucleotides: TGTGCCAGCAGTGACGACAGGGGGCAGTCAGATACGCAGTATTTT.

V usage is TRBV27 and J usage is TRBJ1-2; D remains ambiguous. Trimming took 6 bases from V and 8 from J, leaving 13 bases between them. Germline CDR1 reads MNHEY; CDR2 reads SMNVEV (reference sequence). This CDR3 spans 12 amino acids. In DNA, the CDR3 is TGTGCCAGCAGAAGAGGAGCTCTAGGCTACACCTTC. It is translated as CASRRGALGYTF.

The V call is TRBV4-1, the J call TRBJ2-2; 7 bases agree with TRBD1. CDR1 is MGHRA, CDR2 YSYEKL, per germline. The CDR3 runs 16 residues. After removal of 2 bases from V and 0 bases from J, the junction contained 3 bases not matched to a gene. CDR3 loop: CASSQQGETNTGELFF. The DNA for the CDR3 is TGCGCCAGCAGCCAACAGGGGGAGACGAACACCGGGGAGCTGTTTTTT.

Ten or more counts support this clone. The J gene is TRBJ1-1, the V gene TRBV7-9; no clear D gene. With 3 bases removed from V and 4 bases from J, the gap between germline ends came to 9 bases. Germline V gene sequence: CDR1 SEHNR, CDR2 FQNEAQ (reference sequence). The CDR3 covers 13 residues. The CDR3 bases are TGTGCCAGCAGCTTCGGTAGAGGCACTGAAGCTTTCTTT. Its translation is CASSFGRGTEAFF.

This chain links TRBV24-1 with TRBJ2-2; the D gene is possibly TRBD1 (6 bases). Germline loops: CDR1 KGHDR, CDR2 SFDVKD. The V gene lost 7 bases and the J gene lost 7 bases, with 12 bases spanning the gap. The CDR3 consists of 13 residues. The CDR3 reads CATSRGDYGELFF. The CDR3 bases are TGTGCCACCAGCAGGGGCGACTACGGGGAGCTGTTTTTT.

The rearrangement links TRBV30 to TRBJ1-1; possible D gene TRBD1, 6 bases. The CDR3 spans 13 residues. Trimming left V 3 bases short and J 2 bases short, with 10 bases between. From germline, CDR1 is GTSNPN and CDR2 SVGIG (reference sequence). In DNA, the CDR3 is TGTGCCTGGAGCTCACAGGGAAACACTGAAGCTTTCTTT. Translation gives CAWSSQGNTEAFF. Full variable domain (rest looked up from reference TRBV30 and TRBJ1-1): SQTIHQWPATLVQPVGSPLSLECTVEGTSNPNLYWYRQAAGRGLQLLFYSVGIGQISSEVPQNLSASRPQDRQFILSSKKLLLSDSGFYLCAWSSQGNTEAFFGQGTRLTVV.

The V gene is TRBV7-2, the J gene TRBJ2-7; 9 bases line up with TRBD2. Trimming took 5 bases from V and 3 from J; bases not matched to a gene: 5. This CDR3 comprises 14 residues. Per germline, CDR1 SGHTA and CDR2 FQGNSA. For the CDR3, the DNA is TGTGCCAGCAGCCTGACTAGCGGAGTCTACGAGCAGTACTTC. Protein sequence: CASSLTSGVYEQYF.

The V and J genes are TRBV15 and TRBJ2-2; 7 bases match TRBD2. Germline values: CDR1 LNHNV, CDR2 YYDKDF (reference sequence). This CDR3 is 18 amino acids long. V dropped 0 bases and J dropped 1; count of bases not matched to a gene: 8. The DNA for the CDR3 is TGTGCCACCAGCAGAGACCGACTAGCCGGACTGAACACCGGGGAGCTGTTTTTT. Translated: CATSRDRLAGLNTGELFF.

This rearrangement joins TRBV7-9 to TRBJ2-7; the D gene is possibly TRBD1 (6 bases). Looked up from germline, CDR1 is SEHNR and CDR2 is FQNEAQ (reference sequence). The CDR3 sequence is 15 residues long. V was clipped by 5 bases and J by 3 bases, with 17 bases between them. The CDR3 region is CASSPSAVTGYEQYF. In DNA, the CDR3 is TGTGCCAGCAGCCCGAGTGCCGTGACAGGCTACGAGCAGTACTTC.

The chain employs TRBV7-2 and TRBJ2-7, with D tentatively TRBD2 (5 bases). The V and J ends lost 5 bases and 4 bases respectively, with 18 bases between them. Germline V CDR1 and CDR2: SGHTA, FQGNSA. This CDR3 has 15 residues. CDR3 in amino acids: CASSPLRPGVYEQYF. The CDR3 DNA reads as TGTGCCAGCAGCCCCCTCCGACCCGGGGTGTACGAGCAGTACTTC. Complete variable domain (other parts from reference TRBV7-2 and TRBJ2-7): GAGVSQSPSNKVTEKGKDVELRCDPISGHTALYWYRQSLGQGLEFLIYFQGNSAPDKSGLPSDRFSAERTGGSVSTLTIQRTQQEDSAVYLCASSPLRPGVYEQYFGPGTRLTVT.

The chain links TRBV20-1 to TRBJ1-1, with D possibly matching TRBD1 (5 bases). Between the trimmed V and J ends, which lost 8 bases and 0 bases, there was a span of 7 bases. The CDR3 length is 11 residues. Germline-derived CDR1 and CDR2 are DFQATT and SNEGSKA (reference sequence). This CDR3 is CSSGLNTEAFF. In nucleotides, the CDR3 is TGCAGTTCAGGGTTGAACACTGAAGCTTTCTTT.

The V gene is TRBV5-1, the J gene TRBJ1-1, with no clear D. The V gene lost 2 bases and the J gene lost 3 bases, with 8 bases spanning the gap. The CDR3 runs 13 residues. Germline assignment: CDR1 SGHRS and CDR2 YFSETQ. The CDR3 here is CASSLRQDTEAFF. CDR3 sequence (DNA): TGCGCCAGCAGCTTAAGGCAGGACACTGAAGCTTTCTTT.

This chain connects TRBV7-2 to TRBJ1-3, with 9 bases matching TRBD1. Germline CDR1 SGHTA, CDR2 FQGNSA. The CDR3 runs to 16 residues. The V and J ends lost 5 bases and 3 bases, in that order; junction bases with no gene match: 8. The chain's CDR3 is CASSIAGTGIGNTIYF. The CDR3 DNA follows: TGTGCCAGCAGCATCGCCGGGACAGGGATTGGAAACACCATATATTTT.

The CDR3 coding sequence is TGTGCCAGCAGCCAAATCCCCTCGACAGAATTCTATCAGCCCCAGCATTTT. Translation gives CASSQIPSTEFYQPQHF. The chain recombines TRBV4-2 with TRBJ1-5, with D maybe TRBD1 (5 bases). The CDR3 sequence is 17 residues long. V was shortened by 2 bases and J by 5 bases, with 19 bases between the two germline ends. CDR1 is LGHNA and CDR2 is YNFKEQ in the germline V gene.

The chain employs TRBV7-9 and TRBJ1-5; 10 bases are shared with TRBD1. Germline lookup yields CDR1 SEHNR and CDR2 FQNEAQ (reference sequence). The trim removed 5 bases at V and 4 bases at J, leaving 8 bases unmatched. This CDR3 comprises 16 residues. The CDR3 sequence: CASSPSRDRGNQPQHF. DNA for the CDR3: TGTGCCAGCAGCCCTAGCCGGGACAGGGGAAATCAGCCCCAGCATTTT.

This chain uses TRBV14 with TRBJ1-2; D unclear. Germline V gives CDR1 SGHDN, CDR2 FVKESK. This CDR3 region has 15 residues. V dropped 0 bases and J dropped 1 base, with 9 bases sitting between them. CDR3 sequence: CASSQERVVNYGYTF. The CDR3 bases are TGTGCCAGCAGCCAAGAGCGGGTCGTTAACTATGGCTACACCTTC. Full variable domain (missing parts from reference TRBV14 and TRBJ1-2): EAGVTQFPSHSVIEKGQTVTLRCDPISGHDNLYWYRRVMGKEIKFLLHFVKESKQDESGMPNNRFLAERTGGTYSTLKVQPAELEDSGVYFCASSQERVVNYGYTFGSGTRLTVV.

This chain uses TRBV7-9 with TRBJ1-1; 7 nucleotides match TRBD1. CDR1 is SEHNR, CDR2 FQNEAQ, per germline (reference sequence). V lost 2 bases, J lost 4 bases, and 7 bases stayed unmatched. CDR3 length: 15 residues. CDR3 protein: CASSLLTGDGTEAFF. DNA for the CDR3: TGTGCCAGCAGCTTACTTACAGGGGACGGCACTGAAGCTTTCTTT. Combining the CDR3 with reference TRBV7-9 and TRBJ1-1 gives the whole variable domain DTGVSQNPRHKITKRGQNVTFRCDPISEHNRLYWYRQTLGQGPEFLTYFQNEAQLEKSRLLSDRFSAERPKGSFSTLEIQRTEQGDSAMYLCASSLLTGDGTEAFFGQGTRLTVV.

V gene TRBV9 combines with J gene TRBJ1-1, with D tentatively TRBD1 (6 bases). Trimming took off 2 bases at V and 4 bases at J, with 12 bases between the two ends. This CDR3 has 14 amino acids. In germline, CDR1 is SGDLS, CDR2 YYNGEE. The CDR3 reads CASSVAGVGTEAFF. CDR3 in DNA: TGTGCCAGCAGCGTCGCAGGGGTGGGCACTGAAGCTTTCTTT.

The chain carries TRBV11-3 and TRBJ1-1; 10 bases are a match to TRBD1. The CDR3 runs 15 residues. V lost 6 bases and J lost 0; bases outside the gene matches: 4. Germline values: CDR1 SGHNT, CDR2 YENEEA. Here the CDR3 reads CASSGGQGMNTEAFF. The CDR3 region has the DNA TGTGCCAGCAGTGGGGGACAGGGGATGAACACTGAAGCTTTCTTT.

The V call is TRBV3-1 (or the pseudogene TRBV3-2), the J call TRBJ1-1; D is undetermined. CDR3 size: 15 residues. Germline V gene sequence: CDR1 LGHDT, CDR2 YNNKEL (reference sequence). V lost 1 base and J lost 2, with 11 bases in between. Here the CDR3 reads CASSQVLAGNTEAFF. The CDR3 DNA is TGTGCCAGCAGCCAAGTTTTAGCGGGCAACACTGAAGCTTTCTTT.

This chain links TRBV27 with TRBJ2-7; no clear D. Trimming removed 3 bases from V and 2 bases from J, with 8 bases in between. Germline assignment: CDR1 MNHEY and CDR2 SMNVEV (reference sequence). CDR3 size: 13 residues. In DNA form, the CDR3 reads TGTGCCAGCAGTTTTCTCCCCGCCTACGAGCAGTACTTC. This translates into CASSFLPAYEQYF.

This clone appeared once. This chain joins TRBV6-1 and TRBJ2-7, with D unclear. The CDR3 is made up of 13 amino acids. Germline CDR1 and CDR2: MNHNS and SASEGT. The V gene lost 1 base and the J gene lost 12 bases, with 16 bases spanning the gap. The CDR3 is CASSEVPGPGWYF. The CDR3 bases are TGTGCCAGCAGTGAAGTGCCAGGCCCCGGTTGGTACTTC.

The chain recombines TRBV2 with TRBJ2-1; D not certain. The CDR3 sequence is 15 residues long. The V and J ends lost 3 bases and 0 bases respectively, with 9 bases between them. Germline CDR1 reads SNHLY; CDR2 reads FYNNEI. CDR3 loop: CASSDDGASYNEQFF. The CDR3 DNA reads TGTGCCAGCAGTGATGACGGAGCCTCCTACAATGAGCAGTTCTTC.

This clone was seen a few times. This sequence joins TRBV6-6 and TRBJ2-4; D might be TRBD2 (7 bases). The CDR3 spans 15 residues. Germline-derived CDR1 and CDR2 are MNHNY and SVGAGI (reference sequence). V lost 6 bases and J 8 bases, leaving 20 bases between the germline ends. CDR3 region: CASRARGGSVDIQYF. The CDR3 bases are TGTGCCAGCAGGGCTAGGGGGGGGTCGGTGGACATTCAGTACTTC.

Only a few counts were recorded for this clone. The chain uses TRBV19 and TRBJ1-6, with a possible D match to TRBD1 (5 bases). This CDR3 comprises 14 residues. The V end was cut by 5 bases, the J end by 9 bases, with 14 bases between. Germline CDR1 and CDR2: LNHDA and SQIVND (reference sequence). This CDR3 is CASSDKGNTSPLHF. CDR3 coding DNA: TGTGCCAGTAGTGATAAGGGGAATACTTCACCCCTCCACTTT.

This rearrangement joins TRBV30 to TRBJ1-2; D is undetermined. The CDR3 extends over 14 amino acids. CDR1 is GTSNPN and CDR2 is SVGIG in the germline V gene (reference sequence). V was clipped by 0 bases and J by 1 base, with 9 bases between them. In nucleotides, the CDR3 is TGTGCCTGGAGTGTACAGATCCATAACTATGGCTACACCTTC. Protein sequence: CAWSVQIHNYGYTF.

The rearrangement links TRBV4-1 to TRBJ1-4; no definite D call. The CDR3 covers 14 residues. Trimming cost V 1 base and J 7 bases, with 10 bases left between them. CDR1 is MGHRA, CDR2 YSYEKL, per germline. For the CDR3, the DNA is TGCGCCAGCAGCCAAGTTCGGGGTGTTGAAAAACTGTTTTTT. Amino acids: CASSQVRGVEKLFF.